The rows below give T cell receptor beta chains drawn from one sample of a study of blood T cell repertoires in COVID-19. Using immunoSEQ multiplex PCR, the repertoire was profiled, and TCRdb retains in-frame clones only, with some absent. The repertoire holds under 200,000 clones, with about 88% as singletons. The sequenced sample consisted of peripheral blood. These receptors all stem from a man aged 18 to 35 with acute or convalescent COVID-19. The CDR3 runs from the conserved cysteine through the conserved F or W. D genes are given only for firm matches. For some rows the clone size is stated as once, few or many, or as a class when expanded; others skip it.

D gene,J gene,clone size,V gene,CDR3 DNA,CDR3 protein
TRBD1,TRBJ2-3,NA,TRBV6-5,TGTGCCAGCATCAACCAGGGGGCTCGCACAGATACGCAGTATTTT,CASINQGARTDTQYF
NA,TRBJ2-1,NA,TRBV12-3/TRBV12-4,TGTGCCAGCATAGAGGGCGTCTACAATGAGCAGTTCTTC,CASIEGVYNEQFF
TRBD1,TRBJ2-5,NA,TRBV4-1,TGCGCCAGCAGCCAAGATCGGGGGACAGGGCAAGAGACCCAGTACTTC,CASSQDRGTGQETQYF
NA,TRBJ2-5,NA,TRBV5-1,TGCGCCAGCGGCGGACAGCTACAAGAGACCCAGTACTTC,CASGGQLQETQYF
TRBD1,TRBJ2-1,NA,TRBV6-6,TGTGCCAGCATACCGGGACAGTTTTACAATGAGCAGTTCTTC,CASIPGQFYNEQFF
TRBD1,TRBJ1-6,NA,TRBV11-2,TGTGCCAGCAGCTTAGGCCGGGGGACAGTTCTAAATTCACCCCTCCACTTT,CASSLGRGTVLNSPLHF
NA,TRBJ1-6,NA,TRBV30,TGTGCCTGGGAGCGGGGAATGGAGTCACCCCTCCACTTT,CAWERGMESPLHF
TRBD1,TRBJ2-2,NA,TRBV11-2,TGTGCCAGCAGCTCCTGGCAGGGGGCCGGGGAGCTGTTTTTT,CASSSWQGAGELFF
NA,TRBJ1-5,NA,TRBV2,TGTGCCAGCAGTACCACAGGGTCCGTGCAGCCCCAGCATTTT,CASSTTGSVQPQHF
TRBD1,TRBJ2-1,NA,TRBV18,TGTGCCAGCTCACTCGGCAGGGGGATGAATGAGCAGTTCTTC,CASSLGRGMNEQFF
TRBD1,TRBJ1-5,NA,TRBV2,TGTGCCAGCAGGGGACAGGGGAGCTTGGGGGGCAATCAGCCCCAGCATTTT,CASRGQGSLGGNQPQHF
TRBD1,TRBJ2-2,NA,TRBV7-9,TGTGCCAGCACCTCGGACAGGGGGGACACCGGGGAGCTGTTTTTT,CASTSDRGDTGELFF
NA,TRBJ2-3,NA,TRBV28,TGTGCCAGCCTCCAGGGGACGAAGGCGCAGTATTTT,CASLQGTKAQYF
NA,TRBJ1-1,NA,TRBV6-2/TRBV6-3,TGTGCCAGCAGTTTTAGCGGGGCGGCCACTGAAGCTTTCTTT,CASSFSGAATEAFF
NA,TRBJ2-2,NA,TRBV7-2,TGTGCCAGCAGCCCCGGGGGAGGAGGGCAGGGGGCCGGGGAGCTGTTTTTT,CASSPGGGGQGAGELFF
TRBD1,TRBJ1-1,NA,TRBV4-1,TGCGCCAGCAGCCGAGACAGGGTTTTGGCCACTGAAGCTTTCTTT,CASSRDRVLATEAFF
NA,TRBJ1-1,NA,TRBV5-1,TGCGCCAGCAGCTTGGCTGAGGGCGCGGACACTGAAGCTTTCTTT,CASSLAEGADTEAFF
TRBD2,TRBJ2-3,NA,TRBV4-1,TGCGCCAGCAGCCAAGATGTGTCGTCGAGCGGGGGTCCAACAGATACGCAGTATTTT,CASSQDVSSSGGPTDTQYF
NA,TRBJ2-1,NA,TRBV9,TGTGCCAGCAGCGTAAGACTAGGACTCGAGCAGTTCTTC,CASSVRLGLEQFF
NA,TRBJ1-1,few,TRBV15,TGTGCCACCAGCAGGAGGATTTCAGAACCGAACACTGAAGCTTTCTTT,CATSRRISEPNTEAFF
NA,TRBJ2-5,NA,TRBV7-9,TGTGCCAGCAGCCAACGCTCGCGGGGAGGGACCCAGTACTTC,CASSQRSRGGTQYF
TRBD1,TRBJ1-2,NA,TRBV5-1,TGCGCCAGCAGCTTGGTACAGGGGGCTAACTATGGCTACACCTTC,CASSLVQGANYGYTF
NA,TRBJ2-1,NA,TRBV19,TGTGCCAGTAGTATCGGGGGGCCCGATGAGCAGTTCTTC,CASSIGGPDEQFF
NA,TRBJ2-3,once,TRBV11-2,TGTGCCAGCCGCAAAGCAGGGAAGCGCACAGATACGCAGTATTTT,CASRKAGKRTDTQYF
NA,TRBJ2-4,NA,TRBV7-5,TGTGTCAGAAGCTTAGCTTGGCGGAAAAACATTCAGTACTTC,CVRSLAWRKNIQYF
NA,TRBJ2-2,NA,TRBV7-3,TGTGCCAGCAGCCCCCAAGCGGACGCGAACACCGGGGAGCTGTTTTTT,CASSPQADANTGELFF
NA,TRBJ1-5,NA,TRBV12-3/TRBV12-4,TGTGCCAGCAGTTTTCAGGATCAGCCCCAGCATTTT,CASSFQDQPQHF
NA,TRBJ2-7,NA,TRBV21-1,TGTGCCAGCAGCAAAGACGGGTACGAGCAGTACTTC,CASSKDGYEQYF